This T cell receptor beta chain was retrieved from a study of blood T cells in healthy people across ages. Study results and caveats: TCR beta diversity, measured per million T cells, fell in a roughly linear way with age.

A few counts support this clonotype. The antigen is not known. The V and J ends lost 4 bases and 1 base respectively, with 8 bases between them. CDR1 and CDR2 from the germline V gene are SGHRS and YFSETQ. This CDR3 comprises 13 residues. Peripheral blood samples of 9.5 to 10 milliliters were drawn from each donor. A sample-barcoded 5' primer and a J-beta primer mix were used in a second PCR of roughly 6 to 11 cycles. In TCRdb, the 5' RACE reads were re-called with MiXCR into one record per CDR3 protein. Of approximately 730,000 distinct CDR3 sequences listed, about 53% are singletons. The sequencing input was blood. This TCR was recovered from an older man in good health. This chain links TRBV5-1 with TRBJ1-1; D call uncertain. The DNA for the CDR3 is TGCGCCAGCAGCGTGCAAAGGAACACTGAAGCTTTCTTT. Translating it yields CASSVQRNTEAFF.